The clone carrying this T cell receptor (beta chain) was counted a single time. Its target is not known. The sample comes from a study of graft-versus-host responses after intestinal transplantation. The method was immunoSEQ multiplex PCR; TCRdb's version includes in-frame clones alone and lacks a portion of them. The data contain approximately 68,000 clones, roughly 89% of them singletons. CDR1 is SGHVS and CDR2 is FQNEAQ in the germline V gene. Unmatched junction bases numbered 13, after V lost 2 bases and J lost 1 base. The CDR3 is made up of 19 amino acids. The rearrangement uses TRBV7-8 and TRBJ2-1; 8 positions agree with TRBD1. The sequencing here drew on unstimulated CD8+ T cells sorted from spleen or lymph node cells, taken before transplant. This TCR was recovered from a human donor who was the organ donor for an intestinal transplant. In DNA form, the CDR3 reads TGTGCCAGCAGCTTATTGCGGCAGGGGGCAGTTATTTCCTACAATGAGCAGTTCTTC. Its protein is CASSLLRQGAVISYNEQFF.